This is a list of T cell receptor beta chains from one sample in a study of blood T cell repertoires in COVID-19. Some clones are missing from TCRdb's copy, which holds only in-frame ones; the method was immunoSEQ multiplex PCR. The sample has 250,000 to 350,000 clones; 86% are singletons. Specimen: PBMCs or T cells enriched from blood (not recorded which). Receptor source: a woman younger than 35 who had recovered from COVID-19. Each CDR3 is given with its conserved first and last residue. Each record gives: clone size, J gene, V gene, D gene, CDR3 DNA, CDR3 protein. A D gene is named only where the DNA matches it firmly. Clone size is shown for a subset of rows, as once, few, many or a class of expanded clone.

size: -; J: TRBJ1-6; V: TRBV9; D: TRBD1; DNA: TGTGCCAGCAGCGTAGAGGGACAGGGTAATTCACCCCTCCACTTT; CDR3: CASSVEGQGNSPLHF
size: few; J: TRBJ2-7; V: TRBV7-9; D: -; DNA: TGTGCCAGCAGCCTCCGGGACTGGACTTACGAGCAGTACTTC; CDR3: CASSLRDWTYEQYF
size: -; J: TRBJ1-1; V: TRBV3-1/TRBV3-2; D: -; DNA: TGTGCCAGCAGCCCACCCGACAGCGTAGACCCTGAAGCTTTCTTT; CDR3: CASSPPDSVDPEAFF
size: -; J: TRBJ1-2; V: TRBV7-8; D: -; DNA: TGTGCCAGCAGCTTAGCTGGGGCAGGGTTGGACTATGGCTACACCTTC; CDR3: CASSLAGAGLDYGYTF
size: -; J: TRBJ1-4; V: TRBV5-1; D: -; DNA: TGCGCCAGCAGCGTCGGGGGTCGGGGTTATGAAAAACTGTTTTTT; CDR3: CASSVGGRGYEKLFF
size: -; J: TRBJ2-1; V: TRBV5-6; D: -; DNA: TGTGCCAGCGGAGCCTCCGAGGGCCCTGGGTACACGTATAATGAGCAGTTCTTC; CDR3: CASGASEGPGYTYNEQFF
size: -; J: TRBJ1-1; V: TRBV3-1/TRBV3-2; D: -; DNA: TGTGCCAGCAGCCAAGATCAACGGGGTTGGATGAACACTGAAGCTTTCTTT; CDR3: CASSQDQRGWMNTEAFF
size: -; J: TRBJ1-2; V: TRBV5-1; D: -; DNA: TGCGCCAGCAGCTTTACAGACAACACTAACTATGGCTACACCTTC; CDR3: CASSFTDNTNYGYTF
size: -; J: TRBJ2-1; V: TRBV9; D: TRBD2; DNA: TGTGCCAGCAGCGCAGGGACTAGCGGGACCGATGAGCAGTTCTTC; CDR3: CASSAGTSGTDEQFF
size: -; J: TRBJ2-6; V: TRBV11-2; D: -; DNA: TGTGCCAGCAGCTTAGGGGCCTCTGGGGCCAACGTCCTGACTTTC; CDR3: CASSLGASGANVLTF
size: -; J: TRBJ1-2; V: TRBV29-1; D: TRBD1; DNA: TGCAGCGTCTTCCCCGGACAGGGATCGGAGGGCTACACCTTC; CDR3: CSVFPGQGSEGYTF
size: few; J: TRBJ2-5; V: TRBV4-2; D: TRBD1; DNA: TGTGCCAGCAGCCAACCAGACAGGGACCAAGAGACCCAGTACTTC; CDR3: CASSQPDRDQETQYF
size: -; J: TRBJ2-7; V: TRBV18; D: TRBD1; DNA: TGTGCCAGCTCACCACTAGGGACAGGGGGCTACGAGCAGTACTTC; CDR3: CASSPLGTGGYEQYF
size: few; J: TRBJ1-2; V: TRBV28; D: -; DNA: TGTGCCAGCAGTTTAGGGGGCGCGAAAGGCTACACCTTC; CDR3: CASSLGGAKGYTF
size: -; J: TRBJ1-4; V: TRBV2; D: -; DNA: TGTGCCAGTACCCCTCAGGGTCCTGTCAACGAAAAACTGTTTTTT; CDR3: CASTPQGPVNEKLFF
size: few; J: TRBJ1-1; V: TRBV7-9; D: TRBD1; DNA: TGTGCCAGCAGCCAACGTCCCGGGACAGGGACTGAAGCTTTCTTT; CDR3: CASSQRPGTGTEAFF
size: -; J: TRBJ2-2; V: TRBV9; D: -; DNA: TGTGCCAGCAGCGTAATCGCCGGGTGGGAGGCCGGGGAGCTGTTTTTT; CDR3: CASSVIAGWEAGELFF
size: -; J: TRBJ2-7; V: TRBV2; D: TRBD1; DNA: TGTGCCGGACACCGGGACAGGGACGGCGAGCAGTACTTC; CDR3: CAGHRDRDGEQYF
size: -; J: TRBJ1-5; V: TRBV5-1; D: -; DNA: TGCGCCAGCAGCCCCGACAGTTATAGCAATCAGCCCCAGCATTTT; CDR3: CASSPDSYSNQPQHF
size: -; J: TRBJ1-6; V: TRBV27; D: -; DNA: TGTGCCACCACCATACAGGGAGGGAATTCACCCCTCCACTTT; CDR3: CATTIQGGNSPLHF
size: -; J: TRBJ2-2; V: TRBV6-5; D: TRBD2; DNA: TGTGCCAGCAGGTCTAGCGGGAGGTTCACCGGGGAGCTGTTTTTT; CDR3: CASRSSGRFTGELFF
size: -; J: TRBJ1-6; V: TRBV6-6; D: -; DNA: TGTGCCAGCACTGGGTCGCGGTCACCCCTCCACTTT; CDR3: CASTGSRSPLHF